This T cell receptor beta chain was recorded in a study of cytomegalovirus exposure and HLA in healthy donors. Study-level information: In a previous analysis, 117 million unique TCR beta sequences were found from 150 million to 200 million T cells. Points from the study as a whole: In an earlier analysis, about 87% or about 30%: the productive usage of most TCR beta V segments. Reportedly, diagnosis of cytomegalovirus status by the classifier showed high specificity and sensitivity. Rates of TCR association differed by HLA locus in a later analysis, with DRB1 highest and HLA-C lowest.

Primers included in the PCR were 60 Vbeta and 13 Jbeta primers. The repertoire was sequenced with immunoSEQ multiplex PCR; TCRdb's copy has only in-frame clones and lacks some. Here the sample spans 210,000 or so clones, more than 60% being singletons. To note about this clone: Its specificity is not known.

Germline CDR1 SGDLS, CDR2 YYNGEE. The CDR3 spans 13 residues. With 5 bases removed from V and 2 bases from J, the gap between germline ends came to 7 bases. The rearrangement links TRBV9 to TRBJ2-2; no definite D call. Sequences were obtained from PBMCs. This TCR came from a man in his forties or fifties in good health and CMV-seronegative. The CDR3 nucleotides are TGTGCCAGCAGTCAGGAAAACACCGGGGAGCTGTTTTTT. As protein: CASSQENTGELFF.